This is a list of T cell receptor beta chains from one sample in a study of CD8+CD57+ T cells in acquired aplastic anemia. Each CDR3 protein gets one entry after TCRdb re-called the reads with MiXCR. The sample holds around 200,000 distinct CDR3 sequences, 60% to 80% seen once. Sample: sorted CD4+, CD8+, or CD8+CD57+ T cells (not recorded which) from PBMCs. These receptors were collected from a human donor with aplastic anemia. CDR3s leave out the opening cysteine and the closing phenylalanine or tryptophan. Each record gives: V gene, D gene, CDR3 protein. A D gene is named only where the DNA matches it firmly.

>TRBV6-1|-
ASSEGLVYEH
>TRBV20-1|-
SARDLEFREQY
>TRBV7-3|-
ASSAGQTNSPLH
>TRBV7-6|TRBD1
ASSLADSTGQHLNEQF
>TRBV5-1|TRBD1
ASSSGQVSYNEQF
>TRBV20-1|-
SAPQGGELEQF
>TRBV2|TRBD1
ASTSGTGAFNEQF
>TRBV29-1|-
SGFGGATDTQY
>TRBV2|TRBD1
ASSPGTAQYLPEAF
>TRBV5-6|TRBD1
ASSAPGQGFDQETQY
>TRBV14|-
ASSHLRNEQF
>TRBV19|TRBD2
ASSDTLGGEQETQY
>TRBV5-1|-
ASSLGTLANTGELF
>TRBV7-7|-
ASSLKPGLEAF
>TRBV5-1|-
ASSVESGGAYEQY
>TRBV7-9|-
ASSLIGGDDSGYT
>TRBV6-1|-
ASKQDFTEAF
>TRBV2|-
ASSDPGPERIAGELF
>TRBV2|TRBD2
AIRLAGTYNEQF
>TRBV20-1|-
SARTLLEGNYGYT
>TRBV9|-
ASSVDEGAIDTQH
>TRBV20-1|-
SARRPLVDEQF
>TRBV7-4|-
ASRGTVGGYT
>TRBV2|-
ASSEAGALDGYT
>TRBV7-2|-
ASSAGFTYNEQF
>TRBV5-1|TRBD1
ASSLSGQGANEQY
>TRBV10-3|-
AISDTAPYEQY
>TRBV19|-
ASSRRIPNSPLH
>TRBV5-1|TRBD2
ASSLEDPGGHGNEQF
>TRBV12-3/TRBV12-4|TRBD1
ASRHRGLMNTEAF
>TRBV9|TRBD2
ASSPRERGAGELF
>TRBV5-1|-
ASSLVGNYEQY
>TRBV24-1|TRBD2
ATSDPSGSGETQY
>TRBV20-1|-
SARRGTDTQY
>TRBV7-8|-
ASSFSGFAAYEQY
>TRBV2|TRBD1
ASSARRGQGSEAF
>TRBV9|TRBD2
ASSSTSGSIYEQF
>TRBV20-1|-
SASVLTGREETQY
>TRBV29-1|-
SVADSVNTEAF
>TRBV2|TRBD2
ASRPFPTASGYNEQF
>TRBV25-1|-
ASSEFRGGTDTQY
>TRBV19|-
ASTTMGGVPETQY
>TRBV12-3/TRBV12-4|TRBD1
ASSGTGGNEKLF
>TRBV7-9|-
ASSLGGNEQL
>TRBV20-1|-
SARGWDKGGSSNQPQH
>TRBV19|-
ASTQDTPNTEAF
>TRBV2|-
ASSEQQGSPLH
>TRBV29-1|TRBD1
SVLPGQGIYSEQF
>TRBV5-1|-
ASSFREPNSPLH
>TRBV10-1|-
ASSGGRTGRETQY